Listed here is a single T cell receptor (beta chain). This sample is drawn from a study of blood T cell repertoires in COVID-19. Overall study: Specimens from acute and convalescent COVID-19 originated in the United States, Italy and Spain. PBMCs, B-cell-depleted T cells, or T cells provided the cDNA or gDNA that made up the material.

Trimming removed 3 bases at V and 4 bases at J, with 18 bases between. The length of the CDR3 is 16 residues. In the original processing: Amplification from reference gene primers served as the basis for estimated nucleated cell counts. TCRdb's table, derived via immunoSEQ multiplex PCR, lists solely in-frame clones and lacks some. V, J and clone size were drawn from that table, and D and trimming were deduced from the DNA. The top ten clones hold roughly 4.6% of a sample with about 250,000 clones, approximately 80% of them seen once. V is TRBV23-1 and J is TRBJ1-2; TRBD1 might be the D (5 bases). TRBV23-1 is an open reading frame, and its role is uncertain. The sequence derives from a woman of 80 years or more with active or convalescent COVID-19. The sample consisted of peripheral blood. CDR3 amino acids: CASSQVPGCWGYGYTF. CDR3 in DNA: TGCGCCAGCAGTCAGGTTCCAGGGTGTTGGGGCTATGGCTACACCTTC.